This T cell receptor (beta chain) was sequenced during a study of T cells after yellow fever vaccination. TCRdb called the 5' RACE reads again in MiXCR, with one record for every CDR3 protein. In the table there are 450,000 to 650,000 distinct CDR3 sequences, about 13% of which are singletons. Concerning this clonotype itself: Its matching antigen is unknown.

The study, taken as a whole, reports: Just a small share of clonotypes turned up in the CD4 compartment as well as the CD8 compartment. The secondary T-cell response peaked on day 5, not day 15, but was weaker.

This clonotype was obtained from a man aged 30 to 39 who received the YFV17D yellow fever vaccine. Sequenced material: PBMCs, taken on the day of the yellow fever booster vaccination.

CDR3 in amino acids: CASSVVEGGEQYF. As DNA, the CDR3 is TGTGCCAGCAGCGTAGTTGAGGGGGGCGAGCAGTACTTC. This chain connects TRBV9 to TRBJ2-7; D tentatively fits TRBD1 or TRBD2 (6 bases each). Trimming pared 0 bases from V and 6 bases from J, leaving 10 bases between. CDR1 SGDLS and CDR2 YYNGEE come from the germline V gene. The CDR3 has 13 amino acids.